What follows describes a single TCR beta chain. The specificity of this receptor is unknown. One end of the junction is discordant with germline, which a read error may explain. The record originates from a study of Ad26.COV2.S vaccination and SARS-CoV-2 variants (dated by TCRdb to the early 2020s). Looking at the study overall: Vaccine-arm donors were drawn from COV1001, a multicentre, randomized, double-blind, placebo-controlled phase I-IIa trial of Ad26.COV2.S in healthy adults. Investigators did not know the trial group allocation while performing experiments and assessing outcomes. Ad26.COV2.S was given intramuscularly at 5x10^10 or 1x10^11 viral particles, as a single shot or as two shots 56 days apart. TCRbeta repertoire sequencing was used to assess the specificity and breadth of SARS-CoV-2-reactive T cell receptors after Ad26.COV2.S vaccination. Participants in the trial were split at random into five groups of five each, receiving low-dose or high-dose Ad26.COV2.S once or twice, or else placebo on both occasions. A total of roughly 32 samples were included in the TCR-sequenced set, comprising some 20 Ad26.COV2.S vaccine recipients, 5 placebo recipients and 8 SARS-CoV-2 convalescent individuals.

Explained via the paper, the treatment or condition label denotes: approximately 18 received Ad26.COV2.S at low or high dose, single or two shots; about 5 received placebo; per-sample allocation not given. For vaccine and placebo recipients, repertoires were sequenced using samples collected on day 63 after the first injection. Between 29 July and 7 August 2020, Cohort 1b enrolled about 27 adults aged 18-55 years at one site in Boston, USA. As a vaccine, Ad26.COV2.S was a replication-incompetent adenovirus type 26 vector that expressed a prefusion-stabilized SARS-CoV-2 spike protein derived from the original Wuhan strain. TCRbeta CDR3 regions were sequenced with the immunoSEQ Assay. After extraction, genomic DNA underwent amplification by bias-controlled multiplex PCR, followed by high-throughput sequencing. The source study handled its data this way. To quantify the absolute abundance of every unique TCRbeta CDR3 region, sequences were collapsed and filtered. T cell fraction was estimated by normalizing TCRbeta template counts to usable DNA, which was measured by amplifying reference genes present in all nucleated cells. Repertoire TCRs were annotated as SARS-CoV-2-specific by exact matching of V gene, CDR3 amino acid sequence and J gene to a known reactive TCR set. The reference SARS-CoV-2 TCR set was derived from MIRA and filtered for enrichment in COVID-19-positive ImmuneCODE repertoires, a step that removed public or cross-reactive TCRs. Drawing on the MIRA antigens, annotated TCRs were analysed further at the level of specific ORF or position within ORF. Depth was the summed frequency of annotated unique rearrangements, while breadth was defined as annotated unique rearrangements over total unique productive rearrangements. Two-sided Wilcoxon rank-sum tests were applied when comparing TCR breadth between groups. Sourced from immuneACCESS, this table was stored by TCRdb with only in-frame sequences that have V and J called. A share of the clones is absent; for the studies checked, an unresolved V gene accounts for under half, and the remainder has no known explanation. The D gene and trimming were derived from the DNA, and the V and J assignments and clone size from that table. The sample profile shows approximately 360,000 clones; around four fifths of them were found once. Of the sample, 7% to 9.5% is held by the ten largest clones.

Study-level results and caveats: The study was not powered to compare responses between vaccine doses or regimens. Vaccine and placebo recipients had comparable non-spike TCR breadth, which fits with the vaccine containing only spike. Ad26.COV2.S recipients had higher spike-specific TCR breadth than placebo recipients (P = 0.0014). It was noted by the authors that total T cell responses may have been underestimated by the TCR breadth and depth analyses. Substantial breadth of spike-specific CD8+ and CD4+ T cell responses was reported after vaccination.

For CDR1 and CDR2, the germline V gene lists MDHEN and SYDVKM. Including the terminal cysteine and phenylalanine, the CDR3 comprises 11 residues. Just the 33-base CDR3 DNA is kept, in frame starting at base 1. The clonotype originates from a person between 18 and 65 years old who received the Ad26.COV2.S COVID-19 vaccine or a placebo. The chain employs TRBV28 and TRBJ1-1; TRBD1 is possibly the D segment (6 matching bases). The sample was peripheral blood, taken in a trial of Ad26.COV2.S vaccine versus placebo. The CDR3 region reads CAARGITEAFF. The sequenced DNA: TGCGCCGCTAGGGGGATCACTGAAGCTTTCTTT.